A single sample gave rise to the 30 T cell receptor beta chains below, sequenced in a study of OX40 agonist ivuxolimab in advanced cancers. Measured with immunoSEQ multiplex PCR; TCRdb has only the in-frame clones, and not every one. Here the sample spans about 65,000 clones, about four fifths being singletons. The sequences come from CD4+ or CD8+ T cells sorted from blood, collected in a trial of the OX40 agonist ivuxolimab. These receptors were obtained from an adult with an advanced solid tumor such as melanoma, head and neck, liver or kidney cancer.

The DNA for the CDR3 is TGTGCCAGCAGCCAAGTATCGGCCAAAAACATTCAGTACTTC. This gives the protein CASSQVSAKNIQYF. V is TRBV27 and J is TRBJ2-4; D gene uncertain. The CDR3 has 14 amino acids. CDR1 is MNHEY, CDR2 SMNVEV, per germline (reference sequence). V was pared by 6 bases and J by 1 base, with 10 bases between.

The chain recombines TRBV5-1 with TRBJ2-5; possibly TRBD1 for D (5 bases). Trimming took 5 bases from V and 2 from J, leaving 10 bases between them. The CDR3 consists of 13 residues. Germline CDR1 reads SGHRS; CDR2 reads YFSETQ. As DNA, the CDR3 is TGCGCCAGCAGGGGGCTCCCACAAGAGACCCAGTACTTC. Protein product: CASRGLPQETQYF. Full variable domain (remainder filled in from reference TRBV5-1 and TRBJ2-5): KAGVTQTPRYLIKTRGQQVTLSCSPISGHRSVSWYQQTPGQGLQFLFEYFSETQRNKGNFPGRFSGRQFSNSRSEMNVSTLELGDSALYLCASRGLPQETQYFGPGTRLLVL.

As DNA, the CDR3 is TGTGCCTGGAGCACCCGTTTGTCGGAAAAACTGTTTTTT. The encoded protein is CAWSTRLSEKLFF. The V call is TRBV30, the J call TRBJ1-4; D call uncertain. V lost 3 bases, J lost 8 bases, and 13 bases lay in between. Germline-derived CDR1 and CDR2 are GTSNPN and SVGIG (reference sequence). CDR3 length equals 13 residues.

The gene calls are TRBV5-4 and TRBJ2-3; 9 positions match TRBD2. Germline V gives CDR1 SGHNT, CDR2 YYREEE (reference sequence). This CDR3 spans 15 amino acids. The J segment lost 1 base and the V segment lost 1 base, leaving 1 base of the junction unmatched. CDR3 bases: TGTGCCAGCAGCTTGAGACTAGCGGGCACAGATACGCAGTATTTT. This codes for CASSLRLAGTDTQYF. Full variable domain (outside the CDR3, taken from reference TRBV5-4 and TRBJ2-3): ETGVTQSPTHLIKTRGQQVTLRCSSQSGHNTVSWYQQALGQGPQFIFQYYREEENGRGNFPPRFSGLQFPNYSSELNVNALELDDSALYLCASSLRLAGTDTQYFGPGTRLTVL.

The rearrangement links TRBV12-2 to TRBJ2-7. TRBV12-2 is annotated as a pseudogene. The CDR3 sequence is 15 residues long. CDR3 DNA sequence: TGTGCAAGTCGCTTATGTGGGAACGACTCCTACGAGCAGTACGTC. Translating gives CASRLCGNDSYEQYV.

This clone was seen just once. The V call is TRBV11-3, the J call TRBJ2-1; tentatively, D is TRBD2 (5 bases). The germline V and J ends were trimmed by 4 bases and 9 bases, with 13 bases remaining between them. Per the germline V gene, CDR1 is SGHNT and CDR2 is YENEEA. This CDR3 comprises 13 residues. The CDR3 DNA is TGTGCCAGCAGCTCCGAGGGAACTCTTGAGCAGTTCTTC. Translating gives CASSSEGTLEQFF.

This chain joins TRBV25-1 and TRBJ2-2, with no clear D. Germline loops: CDR1 MGHDK, CDR2 SYGVNS. This CDR3 contains 12 residues. Trimming left V 3 bases short and J 1 base short, with 0 bases between. The CDR3 is CASSENTGELFF. CDR3 in DNA: TGTGCCAGCAGTGAGAACACCGGGGAGCTGTTTTTT.

The chain employs TRBV7-3 and TRBJ2-1, with 9 positions matching TRBD1. V lost 4 bases, J lost 9 bases, and 10 bases stayed unmatched. This CDR3 comprises 15 residues. The germline V gene encodes CDR1 SGHTA and CDR2 FQGTGA. CDR3 region: CASSSRTGAHAEQFF. The CDR3 bases are TGTGCCAGCAGCTCCCGGACAGGGGCCCACGCTGAGCAGTTCTTC.

The genes are TRBV21-1 and TRBJ2-5; the listed D gene, TRBD1, was not tested against the DNA. TRBV21-1 is listed as a pseudogene. The CDR3 sequence is 16 residues long. The CDR3: CASSIPGQGIQETQYF. The CDR3 DNA reads as TGTGCCAGCAGCATCCCGGGACAGGGGATCCAAGAGACCCAGTACTTC.

The genes are TRBV27 and TRBJ2-3; no firm D call. The V end was cut by 5 bases, the J end by 0 bases, with 12 bases between. CDR3 size: 15 residues. The germline CDR1 and CDR2 sequences are MNHEY and SMNVEV (reference sequence). Written as DNA, the CDR3 is TGTGCCAGCAGTCCCAAGCGCTCTAGCACAGATACGCAGTATTTT. It translates to CASSPKRSSTDTQYF.

This clone came up a few times. CDR3 residues: CASSLDGVDGYTF. DNA for the CDR3: TGTGCCAGCAGCTTAGACGGGGTCGACGGCTACACCTTC. The V and J genes are TRBV13 and TRBJ1-2, with no clear D. Germline V gene sequence: CDR1 PRHDT, CDR2 FYEKMQ (reference sequence). CDR3 length: 13 amino acids. V gave up 1 base and J gave up 8 bases, with 11 bases separating them. The complete variable domain, with remaining parts taken from reference TRBV13 and TRBJ1-2, reads AAGVIQSPRHLIKEKRETATLKCYPIPRHDTVYWYQQGPGQDPQFLISFYEKMQSDKGSIPDRFSAQQFSDYHSELNMSSLELGDSALYFCASSLDGVDGYTFGSGTRLTVV.

This clone was counted a few times. This chain joins TRBV4-3 and TRBJ2-3; D is unclear. This CDR3 comprises 16 residues. The V gene's germline CDR1 is LGHNA and CDR2 YSLEER. V lost 0 bases to trimming and J lost 3 bases, with 13 bases between them. This CDR3 reads CASSQDMVVGTDTQYF. The CDR3 DNA follows: TGCGCCAGCAGCCAAGATATGGTAGTGGGTACAGATACGCAGTATTTT.

The V gene is TRBV13, the J gene TRBJ1-2; the D gene is possibly TRBD1 (5 bases). CDR3 length equals 14 residues. The ends were cut back, 0 bases at V and 8 bases at J, with 13 bases in the middle. Germline V CDR1 and CDR2: PRHDT, FYEKMQ (reference sequence). The CDR3 DNA reads TGTGCCAGCAGCTTAGGTTACAGGACACAGGGCTACACCTTC. Residues: CASSLGYRTQGYTF.

This clone was counted between two and nine times. This chain connects TRBV7-6 to TRBJ1-4; TRBD1 might be the D (6 bases). This CDR3 is built from 14 residues. Germline V gene sequence: CDR1 SGHVS, CDR2 FNYEAQ. The V end lost 2 bases, the J end lost 7 bases, and 11 bases lay between the germline ends. The CDR3 sequence: CASSLNGGAEKLFF. The CDR3 nucleotides are TGTGCCAGCAGCTTAAACGGGGGCGCTGAAAAACTGTTTTTT.

The V call is TRBV7-9, the J call TRBJ2-3, with TRBD2 as a possible D gene (6 bases). V was clipped by 2 bases and J by 1 base, with 13 bases between them. CDR1 is SEHNR, CDR2 FQNEAQ, per germline (reference sequence). The CDR3 length is 16 residues. As DNA, the CDR3 is TGTGCCAGCAGCTTATGGTCCGGGAGCGGCACAGATACGCAGTATTTT. Its protein is CASSLWSGSGTDTQYF.

V gene TRBV29-1 combines with J gene TRBJ2-5; D may be TRBD1 (5 bases). The CDR3 is 11 amino acids. Trimming pared 6 bases from V and 4 bases from J, leaving 9 bases between. Germline CDR1 is SQVTM and CDR2 is ANQGSEA. CDR3 DNA: TGCAGCGTACGAACAGGAGAGACCCAGTACTTC. Protein: CSVRTGETQYF.

The chain carries TRBV5-4 and TRBJ2-1; D is uncertain. CDR1 is SGHNT, CDR2 YYREEE, per germline (reference sequence). V dropped 0 bases and J dropped 0 bases, with 7 bases sitting between them. The CDR3 is 15 residues long. CDR3 DNA: TGTGCCAGCAGCTTGGGCAGACTCTCCTACAATGAGCAGTTCTTC. Translation gives CASSLGRLSYNEQFF. The variable domain in full, completed from reference TRBV5-4 and TRBJ2-1, reads ETGVTQSPTHLIKTRGQQVTLRCSSQSGHNTVSWYQQALGQGPQFIFQYYREEENGRGNFPPRFSGLQFPNYSSELNVNALELDDSALYLCASSLGRLSYNEQFFGPGTRLTVL.

The chain combines TRBV15 with TRBJ1-3; D is unclear. Germline lookup yields CDR1 LNHNV and CDR2 YYDKDF (reference sequence). This CDR3 region has 13 residues. The CDR3 sequence: CASSNSFGNTIYF. The CDR3 DNA is TGTGCTTCATCTAACAGTTTTGGAAACACCATATATTTT.

V and J are TRBV7-9 and TRBJ2-5, with 10 bases fitting TRBD2. Per germline, CDR1 SEHNR and CDR2 FQNEAQ (reference sequence). Trimming cost V 5 bases and J 5 bases; bases outside gene matches: 14. The CDR3 spans 17 residues. The CDR3: CASSPYLAGVFSETQYF. Written as DNA, the CDR3 is TGTGCCAGCAGCCCCTACCTAGCGGGAGTGTTCTCGGAGACCCAGTACTTC.

J is TRBJ2-7 and V is TRBV11-2; D may be TRBD2 (5 bases). Germline V lookup: CDR1 SGHAT, CDR2 FQNNGV. Trimming took off 5 bases at V and 0 bases at J, with 14 bases between the two ends. This CDR3 spans 15 amino acids. The CDR3 loop reads CASSLGGAPSYEQYV. CDR3 sequence (DNA): TGTGCCAGCAGCCTCGGAGGAGCCCCCTCCTACGAGCAGTACGTC.

The rearrangement joins TRBV11-2 to TRBJ2-7; tentative D call: TRBD1 (6 bases). Germline CDR1 reads SGHAT; CDR2 reads FQNNGV. The CDR3 is 15 residues long. V was trimmed by 3 bases and J by 0 bases, leaving 12 bases between them. CDR3 sequence (DNA): TGTGCCAGCAGCTTCCGGACAGAAAGCTCCTACGAGCAGTACTTC. Its protein product is CASSFRTESSYEQYF. The full variable domain, in which reference TRBV11-2 and TRBJ2-7 provide the parts outside the CDR3, is EAGVAQSPRYKIIEKRQSVAFWCNPISGHATLYWYQQILGQGPKLLIQFQNNGVVDDSQLPKDRFSAERLKGVDSTLKIQPAKLEDSAVYLCASSFRTESSYEQYFGPGTRLTVT.

The chain recombines TRBV13 with TRBJ1-2; no clear D gene. Germline V gene sequence: CDR1 PRHDT, CDR2 FYEKMQ (reference sequence). The V end was cut by 1 base, the J end by 0 bases, with 6 bases between. This CDR3 spans 14 amino acids. In DNA form, the CDR3 reads TGTGCCAGCAGCTTAGCTTTATCTAACTATGGCTACACCTTC. It translates to CASSLALSNYGYTF.

V and J are TRBV5-6 and TRBJ1-6; D unclear. Germline V lookup: CDR1 SGHDT, CDR2 YYEEEE. Trimming took off 2 bases at V and 10 bases at J, with 10 bases between the two ends. The CDR3 consists of 13 residues. The CDR3 DNA reads TGTGCCAGCAGCTTAGGAGAACCGTCACCCCTCCACTTT. Translated, it gives CASSLGEPSPLHF.

This chain connects TRBV11-3 to TRBJ1-3; no definite D call. Per germline, CDR1 SGHNT and CDR2 YENEEA. Trimming took 3 bases from V and 0 from J, leaving 6 bases between them. The CDR3 is 14 residues long. CDR3 loop: CASSLDYSGNTIYF. CDR3 bases: TGTGCCAGCAGCTTGGACTACTCTGGAAACACCATATATTTT.

The V and J genes are TRBV6-6 and TRBJ2-1; D is possibly TRBD2 (6 bases). V dropped 6 bases and J dropped 0 bases, with 12 bases sitting between them. Germline V gene sequence: CDR1 MNHNY, CDR2 SVGAGI (reference sequence). The CDR3 loop spans 15 amino acids. As DNA, the CDR3 is TGTGCCAGCAGCCCTCTCGGGAGCTCCTACAATGAGCAGTTCTTC. Its protein product is CASSPLGSSYNEQFF.

The chain links TRBV5-4 to TRBJ2-4; D is undetermined. The CDR3 runs 19 residues. Germline assignment: CDR1 SGHNT and CDR2 YYREEE (reference sequence). Trimming stripped 3 bases from V and 4 bases from J, with 26 bases between. The CDR3 DNA sequence: TGTGCCAGCAGCTCCATTCTGGGTGGCCGCGAACTACAGAAAAACATTCAGTACTTC. Amino acid sequence: CASSSILGGRELQKNIQYF. The variable domain in full, with the rest retrieved from reference TRBV5-4 and TRBJ2-4, is ETGVTQSPTHLIKTRGQQVTLRCSSQSGHNTVSWYQQALGQGPQFIFQYYREEENGRGNFPPRFSGLQFPNYSSELNVNALELDDSALYLCASSSILGGRELQKNIQYFGAGTRLSVL.

This chain connects TRBV9 to TRBJ1-2; D is ambiguous. This CDR3 spans 13 amino acids. Per germline, CDR1 SGDLS and CDR2 YYNGEE. With 4 bases removed from V and 1 base from J, the gap between germline ends came to 8 bases. CDR3 sequence (DNA): TGTGCCAGCAGCCCTGACCATAACTATGGCTACACCTTC. Translation: CASSPDHNYGYTF.

The chain recombines TRBV4-1 with TRBJ2-7; the match to TRBD1 covers 8 bases. CDR3 size: 15 residues. With 2 bases clipped from V and 3 bases from J, the junction kept 6 bases outside the gene matches. Germline-derived CDR1 and CDR2 are MGHRA and YSYEKL. The CDR3 reads CASSQPNRGNYEQYF. CDR3 DNA: TGCGCCAGCAGCCAACCGAACAGGGGGAACTACGAGCAGTACTTC.

This chain joins TRBV9 and TRBJ2-5; 11 positions match TRBD1. The V and J ends lost 4 bases and 4 bases, in that order; junction bases with no gene match: 6. The CDR3 is 15 amino acids. Germline V lookup: CDR1 SGDLS, CDR2 YYNGEE. CDR3 protein: CASSPGTGGAETQYF. CDR3 DNA sequence: TGTGCCAGCAGCCCAGGGACAGGGGGAGCAGAGACCCAGTACTTC.

The genes are TRBV5-1 and TRBJ2-2, with 8 positions matching TRBD1. V shed 0 bases, J shed 6 bases, and the junction held 10 bases outside the gene matches. The germline gives CDR1 SGHRS, CDR2 YFSETQ. There are 17 residues in the CDR3. The CDR3 DNA reads TGCGCCAGCAGCTTGGCTCCACCGGGACAGGATCCCGGGGAGCTGTTTTTT. Its translation: CASSLAPPGQDPGELFF.